The rows below give T cell receptor beta chains drawn from one sample of a study of blood T cell repertoires in COVID-19. The repertoire was sequenced with immunoSEQ multiplex PCR; TCRdb's copy has only in-frame clones and lacks some. The data show more than 95,000 clones, 85% seen once. Source material: peripheral blood. The source is an older man with active or convalescent COVID-19. Both conserved end residues are part of each CDR3. A D gene is named only where the DNA matches it firmly. Size values are once, few and many counts, or a class for expanded clones, and some rows have none.

j_gene	abundance	v_gene	d_gene	CDR3nt	CDR3aa
TRBJ2-6	NA	TRBV5-1	TRBD2	TGCGCCAGCAGCCCCAGGCTAGCGGGAAATTGGACTGGGGCCAACGTCCTGACTTTC	CASSPRLAGNWTGANVLTF
TRBJ2-7	NA	TRBV19	TRBD2	TGTGCCAGTCCAACAGGGTATGGTAGCGGGAGTCCCCACGAGCAGTACTTC	CASPTGYGSGSPHEQYF
TRBJ1-5	NA	TRBV3-1/TRBV3-2	TRBD1	TGTGCCAGCAGCCAAGGCGGACAGGGCAGCAATCAGCCCCAGCATTTT	CASSQGGQGSNQPQHF
TRBJ2-7	NA	TRBV28	TRBD2	TGTGCCAGCACCAAAGAGGGCAGGGACTACTCCTACGAGCAGTACTTC	CASTKEGRDYSYEQYF
TRBJ1-5	once	TRBV7-9	TRBD1	TGTGCCAGCAGCCCCGGGACAGGGAACCGCAATCAGCCCCAGCATTTT	CASSPGTGNRNQPQHF
TRBJ2-7	NA	TRBV7-9	NA	TGTGCCAGCGCTCGGGAATACGAGCAGTACTTC	CASAREYEQYF
TRBJ2-3	NA	TRBV27	TRBD2	TGTGCCAGCAGTTCTCCTAGCGGGGGGGCCGATACGCAGTATTTT	CASSSPSGGADTQYF
TRBJ2-2	NA	TRBV6-6	NA	TGTGCCAGCAGAGGGGGGGCGAGGACCGGGGAGCTGTTTTTT	CASRGGARTGELFF
TRBJ1-2	NA	TRBV28	TRBD1	TGTGCCAGCAAGATACAGGGGGCGCCGGGCTACACCTTC	CASKIQGAPGYTF
TRBJ2-2	NA	TRBV11-3	NA	TGTGCCAGCAGCTTGGGGTTATGGGGAGCCGGGGAGCTGTTTTTT	CASSLGLWGAGELFF
TRBJ2-2	NA	TRBV5-1	TRBD2	TGCGCCAGCAGCAAGCAGTTGCGAGCGGGGGCGAACACCGGGGAGCTGTTTTTT	CASSKQLRAGANTGELFF
TRBJ2-2	NA	TRBV9	TRBD2	TGTGCCAGCAGCGGACCACTTTCCGGGACTAGCGGGAGGACCGGGGAGCTGTTTTTT	CASSGPLSGTSGRTGELFF
TRBJ1-5	once	TRBV19	NA	TGTGCCAGTAGTATTTGGGGGGTGAATCAGCCCCAGCATTTT	CASSIWGVNQPQHF
TRBJ2-1	NA	TRBV6-5	TRBD2	TGTGCCAGCAGTTACTCTTGGCGGGAGGGCCAAAATGAGCAGTTCTTC	CASSYSWREGQNEQFF
TRBJ2-7	NA	TRBV9	TRBD2	TGTGCCAGCAGCATACTATGGACTAGCGGGAGGATAAGCTCCTACGAGCAGTACTTC	CASSILWTSGRISSYEQYF
TRBJ2-7	few	TRBV6-1	TRBD2	TGTGCCAGCAGTGAACTAGCGGGAGGGTCCTACGAGCAGTACTTC	CASSELAGGSYEQYF
TRBJ2-2	few	TRBV27	TRBD2	TGTGCCAGCAGTCAAAGTAGCGGGAGGATGGTCGGGGAGCTGTTTTTT	CASSQSSGRMVGELFF
TRBJ2-7	NA	TRBV6-7	TRBD2	TGTGCCAGCAGCTCCGCTAGCGGGAGGCGAATATACGAGCAGTACTTC	CASSSASGRRIYEQYF
TRBJ1-4	NA	TRBV3-1/TRBV3-2	NA	TGTGCCAGCAGCCAAACCCGGGACACCTATGAAAAACTGTTTTTT	CASSQTRDTYEKLFF
TRBJ1-1	NA	TRBV23-1	NA	TGCGCCAGCTCGTATCCCCCCCCTTTGAGGGCGAACACTGAAGCTTTCTTT	CASSYPPPLRANTEAFF
TRBJ1-3	NA	TRBV5-1	NA	TGCGCCAGCAGCTTGTCTCCCTTGGGGCCGACGGGAAACACCATATATTTT	CASSLSPLGPTGNTIYF
TRBJ1-6	few	TRBV6-1	NA	TGTGCCAGCAGTGCTGAACAGGGCTCCTATAATTCACCCCTCCACTTT	CASSAEQGSYNSPLHF
TRBJ1-2	NA	TRBV5-6	TRBD1	TGTGCCAGCAGCTTGCTCGAAACAGGGGGTGGCTACACCTTC	CASSLLETGGGYTF
TRBJ1-2	NA	TRBV5-4	NA	TGTGCCAGCAGACCGACCGGAGGGCACAGCTATGGCTACACCTTC	CASRPTGGHSYGYTF
TRBJ2-1	NA	TRBV9	NA	TGTGCCAGCAGCGTAGGAACTGGGGCGAGGAATGAGCAGTTCTTC	CASSVGTGARNEQFF
TRBJ2-2	NA	TRBV9	TRBD2	TGTGCCAGCGCTGTCGGGACTAGCGGGAGCACCGGGGAGCTGTTTTTT	CASAVGTSGSTGELFF
TRBJ1-1	NA	TRBV13	NA	TGTGCCAGCAGCTTAGACCTATACACTGAAGCTTTCTTT	CASSLDLYTEAFF
TRBJ1-1	NA	TRBV29-1	NA	TGCAGCGTTGAAGAAGCGGGGAGTTACACTGAAGCTTTCTTT	CSVEEAGSYTEAFF
TRBJ1-2	NA	TRBV11-2	TRBD1	TGTGCCAGCAGCTTAGTTAGGGACAGGGGGCGGGATGGCTACACCTTC	CASSLVRDRGRDGYTF
TRBJ1-1	NA	TRBV5-1	NA	TGCGCCAGCAGCTTGGTGGCCCAGAACACTGAAGCTTTCTTT	CASSLVAQNTEAFF
TRBJ1-6	NA	TRBV19	TRBD1	TGTGCCAGTAGTGTGGGGACAGGGTTTTCACCCCTCCACTTT	CASSVGTGFSPLHF
TRBJ2-7	NA	TRBV6-5	TRBD2	TGTGCCAGCACCACGGATAGCGGGAGCGGCTACGAGCAGTACTTC	CASTTDSGSGYEQYF
TRBJ1-2	NA	TRBV10-3	TRBD1	TGTGCCATCAGTGGGGGGACAGACAAAAACTATGGCTACACCTTC	CAISGGTDKNYGYTF
TRBJ1-2	NA	TRBV7-9	TRBD1	TGTGCCAGCAGCTCTCTGCCGGGACAGGGAAACTATGGCTACACCTTC	CASSSLPGQGNYGYTF
TRBJ2-5	NA	TRBV28	TRBD2	TGTGCCAGCAGTCGACTAGCGGGGGGACGAGAGACCCAGTACTTC	CASSRLAGGRETQYF
TRBJ1-1	NA	TRBV14	NA	TGTGCCAGCAGCCAAGTGTTCGGGGGTAGCGTGGGGGCTGAAGCTTTCTTT	CASSQVFGGSVGAEAFF
TRBJ2-7	NA	TRBV18	TRBD1	TGTGCCAGCTCACCAACCTGGGACAGGGTAAACGAGCAGTACTTC	CASSPTWDRVNEQYF
TRBJ1-5	NA	TRBV5-8	NA	TGTGCCAGCAGCTTGGCCGGGGGGGATCAGCCCCAGCATTTT	CASSLAGGDQPQHF
TRBJ2-3	NA	TRBV4-3	TRBD2	TGCGCCAGCAGCCTTGGACTAGCCGGCACAGATACGCAGTATTTT	CASSLGLAGTDTQYF
TRBJ2-5	once	TRBV29-1	TRBD2	TGCAGCGGATTTGGGGGGGAAGAGACCCAGTACTTC	CSGFGGEETQYF
TRBJ2-3	NA	TRBV6-5	TRBD2	TGTGCCAGCACGGTAGCGGGAACAGATACGCAGTATTTT	CASTVAGTDTQYF
TRBJ2-5	few	TRBV7-3	TRBD2	TGTGCCAGCAGCTTCCCTCGGGGAGCGGGGCAAGAGACCCAGTACTTC	CASSFPRGAGQETQYF
TRBJ2-1	NA	TRBV5-1	NA	TGCGCCAGCAGCTTGGGACAGAGCTACAATGAGCAGTTCTTC	CASSLGQSYNEQFF
TRBJ2-5	NA	TRBV7-7	NA	TGTGCCAGCAGCTCCAGTCTCGAATTGCAAGAGACCCAGTACTTC	CASSSSLELQETQYF
TRBJ1-3	NA	TRBV7-9	TRBD1	TGTGCCAGCACAGGGACAGAAATAGGGGCTGGAAACACCATATATTTT	CASTGTEIGAGNTIYF
TRBJ2-5	NA	TRBV7-2	TRBD2	TGTGCCAGCAGTTTGGGACTAGCGGGAGGGTCCATCTGGGAGACCCAGTACTTC	CASSLGLAGGSIWETQYF
TRBJ2-7	NA	TRBV5-1	NA	TGCGCCAGCCGAGGTCAACACGAGCAGTACTTC	CASRGQHEQYF
TRBJ2-2	NA	TRBV28	TRBD2	TGTGCCAGCTCTCCGGGAGGAGGGTTCACCGGGGAGCTGTTTTTT	CASSPGGGFTGELFF
TRBJ2-1	NA	TRBV5-4	NA	TGTGCCAGCAGCTCGGATACAGGGGTACGGCGGGAACACAATGAGCAGTTCTTC	CASSSDTGVRREHNEQFF
TRBJ2-5	NA	TRBV7-9	TRBD1	TGTGCCAGCAGCTTTGGGACAGGAGAGACCCAGTACTTC	CASSFGTGETQYF
TRBJ2-7	NA	TRBV7-9	TRBD2	TGTGCCAGCAGCTCCCCCCGAGCGGGAGTACGGGGCGAGCAGTACTTC	CASSSPRAGVRGEQYF
TRBJ1-1	NA	TRBV30	NA	TGTGCCTGGAGTCTCGGGACACCTAACACTGAAGCTTTCTTT	CAWSLGTPNTEAFF
TRBJ2-7	NA	TRBV18	TRBD1	TGTGCCAGCTCCCAAGACAGGGGAAGGTACGAGCAGTACTTC	CASSQDRGRYEQYF
TRBJ1-3	few	TRBV19	TRBD1	TGTGCCAGTAGTAAGGGACAGGGATTCGTCACCTTTGGAAACACCATATATTTT	CASSKGQGFVTFGNTIYF
TRBJ1-3	NA	TRBV6-5	NA	TGTGCCAGCAGTCCATCCTTCGGCGGGCTCAACACCATATATTTT	CASSPSFGGLNTIYF
TRBJ1-6	NA	TRBV2	NA	TGTGCCAGCAGTGAAAGGACAGTTAATTCACCCCTCCACTTT	CASSERTVNSPLHF
TRBJ2-7	NA	TRBV18	TRBD1	TGTGCCAGCTCACCAGCCCGAGACAGGGAGAACGAGCAGTACTTC	CASSPARDRENEQYF
TRBJ1-4	NA	TRBV19	TRBD1	TGTGCCAGTAGTATATACAGGGGTTCTGAAAAACTGTTTTTT	CASSIYRGSEKLFF
TRBJ1-5	NA	TRBV6-5	NA	TGTGCCAGCAGCCAGACTTTAAGCGGCAATCAGCCCCAGCATTTT	CASSQTLSGNQPQHF
TRBJ2-7	NA	TRBV4-3	NA	TGCGCCAGCAGCCGAGAACAGCACAGATCCTACGAGCAGTACTTC	CASSREQHRSYEQYF